The source of this TCR beta chain is a study of blood T cells in healthy people across ages. Whole-study results and caveats: Fewer expanded clones and more diversity marked long-lived versus aged donors. Higher naive T cell percentage went strongly together with higher TCR beta diversity.

The CDR3 consists of 17 residues. Germline V lookup: CDR1 DFQATT, CDR2 SNEGSKA (reference sequence). It was with a sample-barcoded 5' primer and a J-beta primer mix that a second PCR of roughly 7 to 11 cycles was run. MiXCR was run by TCRdb on the 5' RACE reads, yielding one entry per CDR3 protein. The table has roughly 800,000 distinct CDR3 sequences, 30% to 45% seen once. About this clonotype: Its antigen is undetermined. Sequence at one end of the junction differs from germline and may be a read error.

This chain joins TRBV20-1 and TRBJ2-5, with a possible D match to TRBD2 (6 bases). The source of this sequence is a man in his late teens or twenties in good health. Sequences were obtained from blood. The CDR3 DNA follows: TGCAGTTGCGCCGGCCCCCCCGGTCGGGGGTACACAGAGACCCGGTACTTC. Encoded protein: CSCAGPPGRGYTETRYF.